A single sample gave rise to the 7 T cell receptor beta chains below, sequenced in a study of radiotherapy plus CTLA-4 blockade in lung cancer. Libraries were prepared by immunoSEQ multiplex PCR; TCRdb keeps only in-frame clonotypes and omits some of them. The sample has approximately 40,000 clones, 72% seen once. Specimen: peripheral blood, collected from a patient treated with radiotherapy plus ipilimumab. The receptor source for this set is a human donor with non-small cell lung cancer who had stable disease on radiotherapy plus ipilimumab.

The chain recombines TRBV7-9 with TRBJ2-5, with TRBD2 identical over 13 bases. This CDR3 is 19 amino acids long. Germline V gene sequence: CDR1 SEHNR, CDR2 FQNEAQ (reference sequence). V shed 5 bases, J shed 5 bases, and the junction held 17 bases outside the gene matches. The CDR3 DNA is TGTGCCAGCAGCCGTAAGAGCGGGACTAGCGGGGCAGGGGCGGAGACCCAGTACTTC. Its translation is CASSRKSGTSGAGAETQYF.

This chain links TRBV6-1 with TRBJ1-1, with 7 bases lining up with TRBD1. Germline assignment: CDR1 MNHNS and CDR2 SASEGT. The V and J ends lost 7 bases and 10 bases, in that order; junction bases with no gene match: 12. The CDR3 has 13 amino acids. CDR3 bases: TGTGCCAGCACGTGGGACAGCCCGTGGCTAGCTTTCTTT. This translates into CASTWDSPWLAFF.

Judged by abundance, this clone is medium-sized. The chain links TRBV5-6 to TRBJ2-5; 7 bases align to TRBD1. The germline V gene has CDR1 SGHDT and CDR2 YYEEEE. This CDR3 has 18 amino acids. The V segment lost 4 bases and the J segment 5 bases; nucleotides outside the gene matches: 20. CDR3 coding DNA: TGTGCCAGCAGCCCGAGACAGGGAAGGGTGGGGCACCGGGAGACCCAGTACTTC. This encodes CASSPRQGRVGHRETQYF.

The gene calls are TRBV25-1 and TRBJ2-5; D unresolved. The CDR3 runs 13 residues. Germline assignment: CDR1 MGHDK and CDR2 SYGVNS. Trimming took off 8 bases at V and 5 bases at J, with 15 bases between the two ends. CDR3 DNA: TGTGCCAGCGGGCAGGTGGGCCGGGAGACCCAGTACTTC. Encoded protein: CASGQVGRETQYF.

Worth noting for this clone: The sample has other DNA sequences that encode this CDR3 too. This chain joins TRBV29-1 and TRBJ2-1; 7 bases line up with TRBD2. The CDR3 has 15 amino acids. Germline values: CDR1 SQVTM, CDR2 ANQGSEA. V shed 7 bases and J 1 base; nucleotides not matched to a gene: 10. This chain's CDR3 is CSGEMGGRSYNEQFF. In DNA, the CDR3 is TGCAGCGGGGAAATGGGGGGGAGATCCTACAATGAGCAGTTCTTC.

Note on this clone: One junction end disagrees with the germline gene, perhaps due to a read error. The chain carries TRBV5-6 and TRBJ2-3; 7 nucleotides line up with TRBD1. The CDR3 spans 17 residues. In germline, CDR1 is SGHDT, CDR2 YYEEEE. Here the CDR3 DNA reads TGTGCCAGCAGACTCTCTTGGGGACAGATGTCAACAGATGCGCAGTATTTT. Amino acid sequence: CASRLSWGQMSTDAQYF.

In nucleotides, the CDR3 is TGTGCCAGCTCCCGGGACAGGAGCCTCCGCGAGCAGTACTTC. Translated: CASSRDRSLREQYF. The gene calls are TRBV6-5 and TRBJ2-7, with 8 bases aligning to TRBD1. The CDR3 runs 14 residues. With 8 bases clipped from V and 6 bases from J, the junction kept 12 bases outside the gene matches. Germline loops: CDR1 MNHEY, CDR2 SVGAGI.